The 22 T cell receptor beta chains in this list originate from one sample, sequenced in a study of blood T cell repertoires in COVID-19. Profiled with immunoSEQ multiplex PCR; TCRdb holds only in-frame clones, not every one. The sample lists about 26,000 clones, over 90% occurring once. Input material: peripheral blood. The receptors were gathered from a human donor in a cohort sampled during active COVID-19.

V usage is TRBV4-2 and J usage is TRBJ2-7; 10 bases line up with TRBD1. The ends lost 3 bases at V and 9 bases at J; junction bases unmatched: 11. The CDR3 runs 15 residues. Germline V lookup: CDR1 LGHNA, CDR2 YNFKEQ. Here the CDR3 reads CASSQFTGTGVLQYF. CDR3 nucleotide sequence: TGTGCCAGCAGCCAGTTTACCGGGACAGGGGTTTTGCAGTACTTC.

This clone was seen once. The rearrangement uses TRBV3-1 (or the pseudogene TRBV3-2) and TRBJ2-3; D possibly corresponds to TRBD1 (6 bases). Trimming left V 6 bases short and J 0 bases short, with 10 bases between. This CDR3 is built from 14 residues. CDR1 and CDR2 (germline): LGHDT, YNNKEL (reference sequence). CDR3 amino acids: CASRTGTSTDTQYF. DNA of the CDR3: TGTGCCAGCAGGACCGGGACAAGCACAGATACGCAGTATTTT.

The V gene is TRBV30, the J gene TRBJ2-1, with 8 bases identical to TRBD1. V lost 8 bases and J lost 4; bases outside the gene matches: 4. This CDR3 has 12 residues. Germline CDR1 GTSNPN, CDR2 SVGIG (reference sequence). The CDR3 here is CAVGQVYNEQFF. The DNA for the CDR3 is TGTGCCGTGGGACAGGTTTACAATGAGCAGTTCTTC.

This chain uses TRBV30 with TRBJ2-7, with 10 bases fitting TRBD1. Germline V lookup: CDR1 GTSNPN, CDR2 SVGIG (reference sequence). The CDR3 is 14 residues long. Unmatched junction bases numbered 6, after V lost 2 bases and J lost 5 bases. As DNA, the CDR3 is TGTGCCTGGAGTACTGGACAGGGGGTCGACGAGCAGTACTTC. It translates to CAWSTGQGVDEQYF.

This chain joins TRBV6-5 and TRBJ1-1; weak D call: TRBD1 (5 bases). CDR3 length: 12 residues. V lost 1 base to trimming and J lost 10 bases, with 10 bases between them. Germline CDR1 and CDR2: MNHEY and SVGAGI. The CDR3 sequence is CASSYLGVGAFF. In DNA, the CDR3 is TGTGCCAGCAGTTACTTAGGGGTAGGAGCTTTCTTT.

Remarks on this clone: A junction boundary mismatches the germline segment, possibly from a read error. V usage is TRBV7-9 and J usage is TRBJ1-2; TRBD1 matches 9 bases. Germline CDR1 and CDR2: SEHNR and FQNEAQ (reference sequence). There are 15 residues in the CDR3. This chain's CDR3 is CASSPPGQGLPISNF. The CDR3 bases are TGTGCCAGCAGCCCGCCGGGACAGGGCCTACCTATCTCCAACTTC.

The chain uses TRBV7-9 and TRBJ1-3; D is possibly TRBD1 (5 bases). Germline CDR1 reads SEHNR; CDR2 reads FQNEAQ (reference sequence). The CDR3 is made up of 13 amino acids. V shed 5 bases and J shed 1 base, with 6 bases lying between them. CDR3 sequence: CASSRQSGNTIYF. The DNA of the CDR3 is TGTGCCAGCAGCAGACAGTCTGGAAACACCATATATTTT.

V gene TRBV3-1 (or the pseudogene TRBV3-2) combines with J gene TRBJ1-3; D not resolved. V was shortened by 4 bases and J by 2 bases, with 12 bases between the two germline ends. The CDR3 length is 15 residues. CDR1 is LGHDT, CDR2 YNNKEL, per germline (reference sequence). The CDR3 sequence is CASSPGGVPGNTIYF. DNA of the CDR3: TGTGCCAGCAGCCCGGGTGGAGTGCCTGGAAACACCATATATTTT.

The chain uses TRBV23-1 and TRBJ1-2; 9 bases are shared with TRBD1. TRBV23-1 is assigned to the ORF class and has an uncertain function. Germline trimming cut 2 bases from V and 4 bases from J; bases unmatched to any gene: 2. The CDR3 totals 14 residues. CDR3: CASSQGTGSYGYTF. The CDR3 coding sequence is TGCGCCAGCAGTCAAGGGACAGGGTCCTATGGCTACACCTTC.

The V call is TRBV2, the J call TRBJ2-7; 10 bases agree with TRBD2. The CDR3 consists of 14 residues. Germline CDR1 and CDR2: SNHLY and FYNNEI. The V gene end was trimmed by 6 bases and the J gene end by 2 bases; junction bases not matched to a gene: 4. The CDR3 loop reads CASRAGGFTYEQYF. The DNA of the CDR3 is TGTGCCAGCAGAGCGGGGGGGTTCACCTACGAGCAGTACTTC.

This chain links TRBV7-3 with TRBJ2-6; 11 nucleotides match TRBD1. V gave up 4 bases and J gave up 2 bases; unmatched junction bases: 1. This CDR3 is built from 16 residues. Germline lookup yields CDR1 SGHTA and CDR2 FQGTGA. CDR3 in DNA: TGTGCCAGCAGCTGGACAGGGGGCGCTGGGGCCAACGTCCTGACTTTC. Its translation is CASSWTGGAGANVLTF. The full variable domain, its missing parts supplied by reference TRBV7-3 and TRBJ2-6, is GAGVSQTPSNKVTEKGKYVELRCDPISGHTALYWYRQSLGQGPEFLIYFQGTGAADDSGLPNDRFFAVRPEGSVSTLKIQRTERGDSAVYLCASSWTGGAGANVLTFGAGSRLTVL.

V is TRBV5-1 and J is TRBJ2-3, with 8 positions matching TRBD2. Germline lookup yields CDR1 SGHRS and CDR2 YFSETQ. This CDR3 contains 16 residues. V gave up 4 bases and J gave up 4 bases; unmatched junction bases: 11. Here the CDR3 reads CASSRSGGEESDTQYF. CDR3 DNA: TGCGCCAGCAGCCGAAGCGGGGGCGAAGAGTCAGATACGCAGTATTTT. Full variable domain (missing parts from reference TRBV5-1 and TRBJ2-3): KAGVTQTPRYLIKTRGQQVTLSCSPISGHRSVSWYQQTPGQGLQFLFEYFSETQRNKGNFPGRFSGRQFSNSRSEMNVSTLELGDSALYLCASSRSGGEESDTQYFGPGTRLTVL.

This sequence joins TRBV2 and TRBJ2-7; 10 nucleotides match TRBD2. Losses at the gene ends were 5 bases for V and 1 base for J; bases not matched to a gene: 5. Germline V lookup: CDR1 SNHLY, CDR2 FYNNEI. CDR3 size: 15 residues. The CDR3 spells CASSLGSGGSYEQYF. CDR3 nucleotide sequence: TGTGCCAGCAGTTTGGGTAGCGGGGGGTCCTACGAGCAGTACTTC.

The chain couples TRBV5-1 to TRBJ1-2; D gene ambiguous. Deletions cut 5 bases from V and 3 bases from J, with 8 bases between. Germline values: CDR1 SGHRS, CDR2 YFSETQ. CDR3 size: 12 residues. The DNA for the CDR3 is TGCGCCAGCAGGGAGACGGACTATGGCTACACCTTC. This encodes CASRETDYGYTF.

This clone was observed a single time. The J gene is TRBJ2-1, the V gene TRBV7-8; D gene ambiguous. CDR3 length equals 14 residues. Germline-derived CDR1 and CDR2 are SGHVS and FQNEAQ. V lost 2 bases, J lost 7 bases, and 12 bases lay in between. This CDR3 reads CASSLFRFYNEQFF. The CDR3 DNA follows: TGTGCCAGCAGCTTATTCCGGTTTTATAATGAGCAGTTCTTC.

This rearrangement joins TRBV9 to TRBJ1-4, with D perhaps matching TRBD1 (5 bases). Germline V CDR1 and CDR2: SGDLS, YYNGEE. V lost 4 bases to trimming and J lost 7 bases, with 17 bases between them. The CDR3 sequence is 15 residues long. The CDR3 region is CASSPDISAIEKLFF. The CDR3 coding sequence is TGTGCCAGCAGCCCGGACATATCTGCTATTGAAAAACTGTTTTTT.

This clone occurred once. The chain recombines TRBV28 with TRBJ1-3; D perhaps matches TRBD1 (6 bases). This CDR3 comprises 14 residues. The germline gives CDR1 MDHEN, CDR2 SYDVKM. V dropped 6 bases and J dropped 4 bases, with 13 bases sitting between them. The CDR3 protein is CASRGRGRGNTIYF. The CDR3 nucleotides read TGTGCCAGCAGGGGGAGGGGGAGAGGAAACACCATATATTTT.

This chain links TRBV27 with TRBJ1-5, with 8 positions matching TRBD1. Germline V lookup: CDR1 MNHEY, CDR2 SMNVEV (reference sequence). The CDR3 has 16 amino acids. V shed 5 bases and J 3 bases; nucleotides not matched to a gene: 9. CDR3 in DNA: TGTGCCAGCAGTCGACAGGGGTTATATGACAATCAGCCCCAGCATTTT. Translated, it gives CASSRQGLYDNQPQHF.

The chain combines TRBV29-1 with TRBJ1-1, with D possibly matching TRBD1 (6 bases). Germline V gene sequence: CDR1 SQVTM, CDR2 ANQGSEA. V lost 8 bases and J lost 1, with 14 bases in between. This CDR3 has 13 amino acids. CDR3 in DNA: TGCAGCCCAACCCAGGGGTCGAACACTGAAGCTTTCTTT. Translating gives CSPTQGSNTEAFF.

V is TRBV27 and J is TRBJ2-1; maybe TRBD1 (6 bases). Germline CDR1 is MNHEY and CDR2 is SMNVEV (reference sequence). Between the trimmed V and J ends, which lost 3 bases and 0 bases, there was a span of 9 bases. There are 15 residues in the CDR3. The CDR3: CASSLRGSSYNEQFF. In nucleotides, the CDR3 is TGTGCCAGCAGTTTGAGGGGGAGCTCCTACAATGAGCAGTTCTTC.

The chain has TRBV3-1 (or the pseudogene TRBV3-2) and TRBJ1-3; D unresolved. CDR3 size: 17 residues. Trimming pared 6 bases from V and 0 bases from J, leaving 18 bases between. Germline assignment: CDR1 LGHDT and CDR2 YNNKEL (reference sequence). The DNA of the CDR3 is TGTGCCAGCAGTCCTCTTACCGCACAGCACTCTGGAAACACCATATATTTT. Its translation: CASSPLTAQHSGNTIYF.

The chain recombines TRBV19 with TRBJ2-7, with a tentative D call TRBD2 (7 bases). Germline CDR1 LNHDA, CDR2 SQIVND (reference sequence). The V and J ends lost 8 bases and 2 bases respectively, with 28 bases between them. The CDR3 has 18 residues. The DNA for the CDR3 is TGTGCCAGTGTCCCCGAGGGGGGGCCAAGTTGGGCCACCTACGAGCAGTACTTC. It translates to CASVPEGGPSWATYEQYF.